The 19 T cell receptor beta chains presented below share a single source sample, sequenced in a study of CXCR3-negative and CXCR3-positive naive CD8 T cells. The libraries of TRB cDNA were constructed through 5' RACE using UMI labels. TCRdb re-called the 5' RACE reads and shows each CDR3 protein once, DNA omitted. In total, the table holds some 130,000 distinct CDR3 sequences. Sequencing was performed on naive CXCR3- CD8+ T cells from blood. The subset was: CD45RO-CCR7+CD27+CD95- naive CD8+ T cells lacking CXCR3 (TNR3-). Every receptor here comes from a human donor in good health. Some clones in this sample may be carry-over from other donors' samples.

The gene calls are TRBV27 and TRBJ2-3; lacking DNA, the TRBD2 call made by TCRdb goes unchecked. The V gene's germline CDR1 is MNHEY and CDR2 SMNVEV (reference sequence). CDR3 length: 18 residues. The CDR3 loop is CASSSGLAGGTSSDTQYF.

V gene TRBV12-3 or TRBV12-4 combines with J gene TRBJ2-1; checking the TCRdb D call of TRBD2 is not possible without DNA. This CDR3 spans 16 amino acids. CDR3 loop: CASSLERGGFEGEQFF.

V gene TRBV28 combines with J gene TRBJ1-1. The CDR3 runs 12 residues. Germline V gene sequence: CDR1 MDHEN, CDR2 SYDVKM. The CDR3: CASSPRGGEAFF.

This rearrangement joins TRBV4-3 to TRBJ2-1; TCRdb gives TRBD2 as the D gene, but with no DNA this cannot be confirmed. Germline CDR1 reads LGHNA; CDR2 reads YSLEER. The CDR3 loop spans 19 amino acids. CDR3 sequence reads: CASSNRGLAGGPIVDEQFF.

The rearrangement joins TRBV28 to TRBJ1-1. Per the germline V gene, CDR1 is MDHEN and CDR2 is SYDVKM. CDR3 size: 14 residues. The CDR3 is CASSFPYLNTEAFF.

The chain combines TRBV4-1 with TRBJ2-1; TCRdb's D call of TRBD1 is untestable without DNA. Germline CDR1 and CDR2: MGHRA and YSYEKL. The CDR3 spans 14 residues. The chain's CDR3 is CASSPEQGRNEQFF.

The chain is built from TRBV12-3 or TRBV12-4 and TRBJ2-1; the D gene TCRdb calls, TRBD1, cannot be checked with no DNA. The CDR3 has 13 residues. CDR3 region: CASRHGGINEQLF.

The genes are TRBV6-5 and TRBJ2-7; lacking DNA, the TRBD1 call made by TCRdb goes unchecked. The CDR3 length is 14 residues. The germline V gene encodes CDR1 MNHEY and CDR2 SVGAGI. The CDR3: CASSPISTGYEQYF.

This sequence joins TRBV20-1 and TRBJ2-1. The CDR3 is 15 residues long. Germline V gene sequence: CDR1 DFQATT, CDR2 SNEGSKA (reference sequence). The CDR3 sequence: CSARGTGSSYNEQFF.

The chain employs TRBV6-2 or TRBV6-3 and TRBJ2-3; TCRdb calls TRBD1, which cannot be checked without DNA. This CDR3 has 15 amino acids. The V gene's germline CDR1 is MNHEY and CDR2 SVGEGT. The CDR3 loop is CASSYFAGDLDTQYF.

The V gene is TRBV4-1, the J gene TRBJ2-1; TCRdb reports TRBD2, a call that lacks DNA to check it against. The CDR3 covers 16 residues. Looked up from germline, CDR1 is MGHRA and CDR2 is YSYEKL. CDR3 sequence: CASSQDMTSDDNEQFF.

The J gene is TRBJ2-7, the V gene TRBV9. Germline assignment: CDR1 SGDLS and CDR2 YYNGEE. CDR3 length: 14 amino acids. The CDR3 reads CASSVVDSSYEQYF.

The chain joins TRBV7-9 to TRBJ1-1; TCRdb selects TRBD1, and the lack of DNA leaves this call unchecked. Germline CDR1 reads SEHNR; CDR2 reads FQNEAQ (reference sequence). CDR3 length: 14 residues. The CDR3 loop is CASSLVLGTPEAFF.

The rearrangement links TRBV29-1 to TRBJ2-5; TCRdb gives TRBD1 as the D gene, but with no DNA this cannot be confirmed. Germline CDR1 and CDR2: SQVTM and ANQGSEA. CDR3 length equals 16 residues. Here the CDR3 reads CSVEGPDRAAVETQYF.

The chain uses TRBV29-1 and TRBJ2-3; the TRBD1 assignment by TCRdb is unverifiable without DNA. The CDR3 is 14 amino acids. Germline lookup yields CDR1 SQVTM and CDR2 ANQGSEA. CDR3 loop: CSVERGYGTDTQYF.

The chain couples TRBV7-3 to TRBJ1-1. The CDR3 covers 13 residues. Germline CDR1 reads SGHTA; CDR2 reads FQGTGA. The CDR3 sequence: CASSLGGATEAFF.

This chain joins TRBV29-1 and TRBJ2-7. CDR1 and CDR2 from the germline V gene are SQVTM and ANQGSEA. This CDR3 has 11 amino acids. The CDR3 sequence: CSVYVTAEQYF.

The chain is built from TRBV4-2 and TRBJ1-1. Germline V lookup: CDR1 LGHNA, CDR2 YNFKEQ. The CDR3 has 13 amino acids. The CDR3 sequence is CASSPVGNTEAFF.

CDR3 loop: CASSLSTAQYF. This sequence joins TRBV28 and TRBJ2-5; TCRdb's D gene call, TRBD1, goes unchecked for lack of DNA. The CDR3 length is 11 residues. From germline, CDR1 is MDHEN and CDR2 SYDVKM.